The clone carrying this T cell receptor (beta chain) was counted only a few times. The antigen is not known. In the same sample, other DNA sequences code for this CDR3. The record originates from a study of beta chain features in type 1 diabetes. Study-level results: PCR might pick shorter templates more often, in the same way for patients and controls.

Expressed TCRB transcripts were sequenced because the entire RNA isolate underwent reverse transcription. The repertoire was sequenced with immunoSEQ multiplex PCR; TCRdb's copy has only in-frame clones and lacks some. The sample records about 900,000 clones, 15% to 20% being singletons. In total, each donor contributed a single heparinised blood draw that averaged approximately 120 mL. Sequences were obtained from naive CD4+ T cells from blood. The source of this sequence is a woman between 18 and 30 years old in good health.

The CDR3 sequence: CSVGGGTEAFF. The DNA for the CDR3 is TGCAGCGTTGGGGGGGGCACTGAAGCTTTCTTT. The V call is TRBV29-1, the J call TRBJ1-1; possible D gene TRBD1, 5 bases. CDR3 length: 11 amino acids. Germline values: CDR1 SQVTM, CDR2 ANQGSEA. V lost 4 bases and J lost 4, with 7 bases in between.